The T cell receptor (beta chain) described here comes from a study of beta chain features in type 1 diabetes. In the study overall: Regarding age, gender and cell yields, patients proved similar to healthy donors. General study findings and limits: Naive, central memory and Treg TCRB repertoires seemed to resemble each other more closely in patients than they did in healthy donors. PCR might pick shorter templates more often, in the same way for patients and controls. Type 1 diabetes patients had TCRB CDR3s that were shorter (moderately but significantly so) in all four CD4+ subsets.

Only a few counts were recorded for this clone. No antigen is known for it. What was sequenced were expressed TCRB transcripts, since all of the isolated RNA had been reverse transcribed. Sequencing used immunoSEQ multiplex PCR; TCRdb keeps in-frame clones, though not all of them. This sample yields 200,000 to 300,000 clones, of which approximately 14% are seen a single time; about 0.024% belongs to the top ten. This CDR3 has 16 amino acids. V was shortened by 0 bases and J by 8 bases, with 19 bases between the two germline ends. Germline V gene sequence: CDR1 SGHDN, CDR2 FVKESK. The chain uses TRBV14 and TRBJ1-2, with D maybe TRBD1 (6 bases). This clonotype was sampled from a woman between 40 and 55 years old in good health. The source material was naive CD4+ T cells from blood. The CDR3 DNA reads TGTGCCAGCAGCCAAGAATCGTATGGGAGGGGGAACGGCTACACCTTC. Translation: CASSQESYGRGNGYTF.